This note documents a single TCR beta chain sequence. No antigen is known for it. TCRdb passed the reads through MiXCR, listing each CDR3 protein once. The sample holds hundreds of thousands of distinct CDR3 sequences, under 40% seen once. The data originate from a study of T cell repertoires in cytomegalovirus infection. Study overall: Signatures in public TCR beta sequences pointed to both CMV infection and matching HLA type.

J gave up 0 bases and V 6 bases, and 6 bases lay outside the gene matches. This CDR3 spans 15 amino acids. The germline gives CDR1 SGHAT, CDR2 FQNNGV. General observations from the study: Dominating the ex vivo response were HLA-C-restricted CMV-specific TCR beta clonotypes. Cumulative public TCR beta family frequency identified carriers of CMV plus the relevant HLA.

Sequencing was done on a sample of PBMCs. The sequence was obtained from a human donor in good health (CMV status not recorded). Some clones in this sample may be carry-over from other donors' samples. J is TRBJ2-7 and V is TRBV11-2; TRBD2 aligns across 9 bases. The CDR3 DNA sequence: TGTGCCAGCAGGATGACTAGCGGTTTCTCCTACGAGCAGTACTTC. Translation: CASRMTSGFSYEQYF.